The 10 T cell receptor beta chains below all came from one sample that was sequenced in a study of blood T cell repertoires in COVID-19. Profiled with immunoSEQ multiplex PCR; TCRdb holds only in-frame clones, not every one. The sample shows roughly 35,000 clones, 85% of them seen only once. Material for sequencing was peripheral blood. Every receptor here comes from a human donor with acute or convalescent COVID-19. The donor label of this sample is uncertain.

The chain couples TRBV4-2 to TRBJ2-2; TRBD1 aligns across 10 bases. The length of the CDR3 is 16 residues. V lost 1 base, J lost 4 bases, and 3 bases stayed unmatched. From germline, CDR1 is LGHNA and CDR2 YNFKEQ. CDR3: CASSQGQGASTGELFF. The CDR3, as DNA: TGTGCCAGCAGCCAAGGACAGGGGGCGAGCACCGGGGAGCTGTTTTTT.

The rearrangement joins TRBV11-2 to TRBJ1-1, with no clear D. The CDR3 extends over 12 amino acids. The germline V and J ends were trimmed by 5 bases and 8 bases, with 12 bases remaining between them. Looked up from germline, CDR1 is SGHAT and CDR2 is FQNNGV. The CDR3 loop is CASSKTQHEAFF. In nucleotides, the CDR3 is TGTGCCAGCAGCAAAACACAGCACGAAGCTTTCTTT.

The V gene is TRBV30, the J gene TRBJ1-1; D gene unclear. Germline assignment: CDR1 GTSNPN and CDR2 SVGIG (reference sequence). The CDR3 runs to 12 residues. V lost 1 base to trimming and J lost 1 base, with 4 bases between them. CDR3 nucleotide sequence: TGTGCCTGGAGTGGACAGAACACTGAAGCTTTCTTT. As protein: CAWSGQNTEAFF. Complete variable domain (other parts from reference TRBV30 and TRBJ1-1): SQTIHQWPATLVQPVGSPLSLECTVEGTSNPNLYWYRQAAGRGLQLLFYSVGIGQISSEVPQNLSASRPQDRQFILSSKKLLLSDSGFYLCAWSGQNTEAFFGQGTRLTVV.

This clone was recorded only once. V is TRBV30 and J is TRBJ1-1, with TRBD1 as a possible D gene (5 bases). The CDR3 is 14 amino acids. Germline CDR1 reads GTSNPN; CDR2 reads SVGIG (reference sequence). Deletions cut 3 bases from V and 5 bases from J, with 16 bases between. In DNA form, the CDR3 reads TGTGCCTGGAGAGGGTCGCCAGCAGGGACTGAAGCTTTCTTT. Its translation: CAWRGSPAGTEAFF.

The chain couples TRBV28 to TRBJ2-7; 7 bases are a match to TRBD1. V was clipped by 4 bases and J by 2 bases; unmatched bases: 5. CDR3 length: 14 residues. Germline V CDR1 and CDR2: MDHEN, SYDVKM. In nucleotides, the CDR3 is TGTGCCAGCAGTTACGCCGGGACAGCCTACGAGCAGTACTTC. This translates into CASSYAGTAYEQYF.

The chain uses TRBV4-1 and TRBJ2-7; perhaps TRBD1 as D (6 bases). CDR1 is MGHRA, CDR2 YSYEKL, per germline. The CDR3 runs to 15 residues. Between the trimmed V and J ends, which lost 2 bases and 3 bases, there was a span of 14 bases. The CDR3 protein is CASSQWIVQGYEQYF. The CDR3 DNA reads TGCGCCAGCAGCCAATGGATTGTACAGGGCTACGAGCAGTACTTC.

The chain employs TRBV18 and TRBJ1-1; no clear D gene. Germline CDR1 reads KGHSH; CDR2 reads LQKENI. With 0 bases removed from V and 1 base from J, the gap between germline ends came to 6 bases. This CDR3 spans 14 amino acids. CDR3 protein: CASSPPNGNTEAFF. DNA for the CDR3: TGTGCCAGCTCACCACCGAACGGGAACACTGAAGCTTTCTTT.

V and J are TRBV6-2 or TRBV6-3 and TRBJ2-3; 8 nucleotides agree with TRBD2. The CDR3 has 18 amino acids. Germline-derived CDR1 and CDR2 are MNHEY and SVGEGT. V dropped 0 bases and J dropped 5; count of bases not matched to a gene: 13. The CDR3 sequence is CASSYSSAGGWTGDTQYF. In nucleotides, the CDR3 is TGTGCCAGCAGTTACTCGAGTGCGGGAGGCTGGACGGGAGATACGCAGTATTTT.

This clone showed up just once. The J gene is TRBJ1-6, the V gene TRBV5-6; D is uncertain. The CDR3 spans 11 residues. Germline CDR1 is SGHDT and CDR2 is YYEEEE. Trimming left V 1 base short and J 14 bases short, with 7 bases between. CDR3: CASSLSGSLHF. CDR3 in DNA: TGTGCCAGCAGCTTGTCGGGGTCCCTCCACTTT.

CDR3 region: CATSGAGAGITGELFF. CDR3 DNA: TGTGCCACCAGTGGAGCGGGGGCGGGAATCACCGGGGAGCTGTTTTTT. V is TRBV24-1 and J is TRBJ2-2; TRBD2 agrees at 8 bases. The CDR3 consists of 16 residues. With 5 bases clipped from V and 4 bases from J, the junction kept 8 bases outside the gene matches. Germline assignment: CDR1 KGHDR and CDR2 SFDVKD.